The 27 T cell receptor beta chains listed next were all sequenced from one sample in a study of cytomegalovirus exposure and HLA in healthy donors. The PCR employed 60 Vbeta primers together with 13 Jbeta primers. Generated by immunoSEQ multiplex PCR, the TCRdb table keeps only in-frame clones and is missing some. The table shows under 130,000 clones, with roughly 13% occurring only once. What was sequenced was PBMCs. Source of these receptors: a man aged 40-55 years in good health and CMV-seropositive.

The sample holds a few counts of this clone. The rearrangement joins TRBV6-1 to TRBJ1-5, with TRBD1 identical over 7 bases. The CDR3 spans 15 residues. CDR1 MNHNS and CDR2 SASEGT come from the germline V gene. J gave up 5 bases and V 2 bases, and 6 bases lay outside the gene matches. The CDR3 DNA follows: TGTGCCAGCAGTGAACTGACAGGGAGCCATCAGCCCCAGCATTTT. This codes for CASSELTGSHQPQHF.

This clone has more than one count but fewer than ten. The V gene is TRBV5-1, the J gene TRBJ1-1; 9 positions agree with TRBD1. The CDR3 contains 18 residues. The junction had 12 bases not matched to a gene; V was cut back by 2 bases and J by 1 base. Germline V gene lookup returns CDR1 SGHRS and CDR2 YFSETQ. The CDR3: CASSFFLGQGLGNTEAFF. The CDR3 coding sequence is TGCGCCAGCAGCTTTTTTCTGGGACAGGGTCTCGGGAACACTGAAGCTTTCTTT.

V gene TRBV9 combines with J gene TRBJ1-1, with D hard to call. The germline V gene has CDR1 SGDLS and CDR2 YYNGEE. The CDR3 length is 13 residues. Trimming stripped 0 bases from V and 1 base from J, with 4 bases between. The CDR3: CASSVGRNTEAFF. For the CDR3, the DNA is TGTGCCAGCAGCGTAGGCAGGAACACTGAAGCTTTCTTT.

The CDR3 DNA follows: TGTGCCAGCAGCTCCGGACTAGCGGGAGGTTCGGCGCCAGAGACCCAGTACTTC. Its protein is CASSSGLAGGSAPETQYF. The chain couples TRBV5-5 to TRBJ2-5, with 14 bases lining up with TRBD2. Germline V gene lookup returns CDR1 SGHKS and CDR2 YYEKEE (reference sequence). This CDR3 contains 18 residues. V shed 3 bases and J 4 bases; nucleotides not matched to a gene: 11.

This clone was picked up a small number of times. V gene TRBV7-2 combines with J gene TRBJ2-2; TRBD2 is a possible D gene (6 bases). Germline values: CDR1 SGHTA, CDR2 FQGNSA. Between the trimmed V and J ends, which lost 0 bases and 3 bases, there was a span of 8 bases. This CDR3 has 15 amino acids. CDR3 bases: TGTGCCAGCAGCTTAGCGGGAGGTGACACCGGGGAGCTGTTTTTT. It yields the protein CASSLAGGDTGELFF.

In this sample, this clone turned up a few times. The chain joins TRBV7-8 to TRBJ2-4; possible D gene TRBD2, 5 bases. V gave up 1 base and J gave up 1 base, with 8 bases separating them. This CDR3 region has 15 residues. The germline CDR1 and CDR2 sequences are SGHVS and FQNEAQ. The CDR3 spells CASSLEPGAKNIQYF. CDR3 nucleotide sequence: TGTGCCAGCAGCTTAGAACCGGGGGCCAAAAACATTCAGTACTTC.

This clone occurred a few times. V and J are TRBV2 and TRBJ1-2; possibly TRBD1 for D (6 bases). CDR1 and CDR2 from the germline V gene are SNHLY and FYNNEI. This CDR3 is 14 amino acids long. V was pared by 6 bases and J by 2 bases, with 13 bases between. Here the CDR3 DNA reads TGTGCCAGCAGAGCCTCGCAGGGGAACTATGGCTACACCTTC. This codes for CASRASQGNYGYTF.

This clone was detected only a few times. The CDR3 spells CASSLDPTGTDTQYF. As DNA, the CDR3 is TGTGCCAGCAGCTTGGATCCGACAGGCACAGATACGCAGTATTTT. This chain links TRBV5-4 with TRBJ2-3, with D possibly TRBD1 on 5 matching bases. Germline V gene lookup returns CDR1 SGHNT and CDR2 YYREEE (reference sequence). This CDR3 has 15 amino acids. V was shortened by 0 bases and J by 1 base, with 9 bases between the two germline ends. The whole variable domain, filled in from reference TRBV5-4 and TRBJ2-3, reads ETGVTQSPTHLIKTRGQQVTLRCSSQSGHNTVSWYQQALGQGPQFIFQYYREEENGRGNFPPRFSGLQFPNYSSELNVNALELDDSALYLCASSLDPTGTDTQYFGPGTRLTVL.

This chain connects TRBV25-1 to TRBJ1-2; tentative D call: TRBD1 (6 bases). CDR1 is MGHDK, CDR2 SYGVNS, per germline. The CDR3 runs 12 residues. V was shortened by 4 bases and J by 10 bases, with 13 bases between the two germline ends. The CDR3 DNA sequence: TGTGCCAGCAGTGGGCAGGGGATTATCTACACCTTC. Translation: CASSGQGIIYTF.

This clone was counted between two and nine times. The chain combines TRBV5-6 with TRBJ1-5, with D hard to call. Trimming removed 0 bases at V and 4 bases at J, with 8 bases between. This CDR3 has 14 amino acids. The germline CDR1 and CDR2 sequences are SGHDT and YYEEEE. The CDR3 region is CASSLAAGNQPQHF. The CDR3, as DNA: TGTGCCAGCAGCTTGGCGGCAGGTAATCAGCCCCAGCATTTT.

V and J are TRBV18 and TRBJ2-5, with D perhaps TRBD2 (6 bases). The germline CDR1 and CDR2 sequences are KGHSH and LQKENI. The CDR3 covers 14 residues. The ends were cut back, 1 base at V and 3 bases at J, with 9 bases in the middle. The CDR3: CASSPQPGEETQYF. The CDR3 nucleotides read TGTGCCAGCTCACCACAGCCGGGGGAAGAGACCCAGTACTTC.

J is TRBJ1-2 and V is TRBV5-1; possibly TRBD1 for D (5 bases). The CDR3 sequence is 13 residues long. V was cut by 0 bases and J by 4 bases, with 7 bases left in between. Germline CDR1 and CDR2: SGHRS and YFSETQ. DNA of the CDR3: TGCGCCAGCAGCTTGGCCGACAGCTATGGCTACACCTTC. Its protein is CASSLADSYGYTF.

The J gene is TRBJ2-5, the V gene TRBV6-1; D might be TRBD2 (6 bases). This CDR3 spans 14 amino acids. V was cut by 5 bases and J by 5 bases, with 15 bases left in between. Germline assignment: CDR1 MNHNS and CDR2 SASEGT. The CDR3 here is CASSTMAGYETQYF. The DNA of the CDR3 is TGTGCCAGCAGTACGATGGCGGGGTACGAGACCCAGTACTTC.

In its sample, this clone was seen a few times. The chain uses TRBV11-3 and TRBJ2-1; 11 bases fit TRBD2. With V trimmed by 0 bases and J by 9 bases, 19 bases remained unmatched. This CDR3 has 20 amino acids. The V gene's germline CDR1 is SGHNT and CDR2 YENEEA. CDR3: CASSLDRWVAGGPEVGEQFF. The CDR3 DNA is TGTGCCAGCAGCTTAGATAGGTGGGTAGCGGGAGGGCCCGAGGTAGGTGAGCAGTTCTTC.

There are a few counts of this clone. J is TRBJ1-5 and V is TRBV2, with D uncertain. The CDR3 loop spans 13 amino acids. Germline V lookup: CDR1 SNHLY, CDR2 FYNNEI. V lost 5 bases, J lost 5 bases, and 10 bases lay in between. CDR3 protein: CASSTDGDQPQHF. The CDR3 bases are TGTGCCAGCAGTACAGACGGGGATCAGCCCCAGCATTTT.

This clone occurred a few times. The chain uses TRBV2 and TRBJ2-2; 7 bases map to TRBD1. Germline CDR1 SNHLY, CDR2 FYNNEI. This CDR3 region has 19 residues. Trimming removed 7 bases from V and 1 base from J; junction bases left unmatched: 18. DNA for the CDR3: TGTGCCAGCACCAGAGAGGGCAGGGGGACCTCCGAGAACACCGGGGAGCTGTTTTTT. Amino acids: CASTREGRGTSENTGELFF.

V and J are TRBV10-2 and TRBJ2-1, with 8 bases that match TRBD1. The germline gives CDR1 WSHSY, CDR2 SAAADI. This CDR3 has 17 residues. The junction had 8 bases not matched to a gene; V was cut back by 2 bases and J by 2 bases. CDR3 nucleotides: TGCGCCAGCAGTGAGATAGGTTCGGGACAGGCCTACAATGAGCAGTTCTTC. Translated: CASSEIGSGQAYNEQFF.

A few counts support this clone. The chain employs TRBV28 and TRBJ1-1; 7 nucleotides agree with TRBD1. V gave up 5 bases and J gave up 0 bases; unmatched junction bases: 6. Germline V lookup: CDR1 MDHEN, CDR2 SYDVKM. The CDR3 covers 15 residues. The CDR3 sequence is CASSIGTAMNTEAFF. Here the CDR3 DNA reads TGTGCCAGCAGTATCGGGACAGCAATGAACACTGAAGCTTTCTTT.

The chain carries TRBV10-3 and TRBJ2-6; 7 bases are shared with TRBD1. Germline V lookup: CDR1 ENHRY, CDR2 SYGVKD. Trimming cost V 2 bases and J 0 bases; bases outside gene matches: 10. The CDR3 covers 19 residues. The CDR3 region is CAISEPPGQVNSGANVLTF. The DNA for the CDR3 is TGTGCCATCAGTGAGCCCCCCGGACAGGTTAACTCTGGGGCCAACGTCCTGACTTTC.

This sequence joins TRBV4-1 and TRBJ2-3; the D is unclear. Trimming shortened V by 0 bases and J by 5 bases, and 12 bases separated the two germline ends. Germline-derived CDR1 and CDR2 are MGHRA and YSYEKL. This CDR3 comprises 15 residues. The DNA for the CDR3 is TGCGCCAGCAGCCAAGATACCGGGTTAGAAGATACGCAGTATTTT. It translates to CASSQDTGLEDTQYF.

The V gene is TRBV28, the J gene TRBJ2-7, with D maybe TRBD1 (7 bases). This CDR3 is built from 15 residues. V gave up 5 bases and J gave up 3 bases, with 17 bases separating them. Looked up from germline, CDR1 is MDHEN and CDR2 is SYDVKM. For the CDR3, the DNA is TGTGCCAGCAGTGGTTCAGGGGGGTCAGTCTACGAGCAGTACTTC. This translates into CASSGSGGSVYEQYF.

This clone was observed a few times. The rearrangement joins TRBV7-9 to TRBJ2-5; D gene ambiguous. The CDR3 totals 14 residues. The germline V and J ends were trimmed by 5 bases and 5 bases, with 15 bases remaining between them. CDR1 is SEHNR and CDR2 is FQNEAQ in the germline V gene (reference sequence). The CDR3 DNA sequence: TGTGCCAGCAGCCAAAGACGGTCGGAGGAGACCCAGTACTTC. This codes for CASSQRRSEETQYF.

This clone was seen more than once but under ten times. The chain couples TRBV29-1 to TRBJ1-1; a weak D match, TRBD1 (6 bases). The V gene's germline CDR1 is SQVTM and CDR2 ANQGSEA. The ends were cut back, 1 base at V and 8 bases at J, with 11 bases in the middle. The length of the CDR3 is 12 residues. The CDR3 DNA sequence: TGCAGCGTTGAAGGGCAGGGGCCCGAAGCTTTCTTT. The encoded protein is CSVEGQGPEAFF.

Only a few counts were recorded for this clone. The rearrangement joins TRBV11-3 to TRBJ2-6; D gene ambiguous. The germline V and J ends were trimmed by 2 bases and 3 bases, with 5 bases remaining between them. The CDR3 length is 14 residues. Germline values: CDR1 SGHNT, CDR2 YENEEA. The CDR3 protein is CASSLRGGANVLTF. The DNA of the CDR3 is TGTGCCAGCAGCTTAAGAGGTGGGGCCAACGTCCTGACTTTC.

This clone was seen a few times. CDR3 nucleotides: TGTGCCAGCAGTGAAGTACAGGGAAACCAGCCCCAGCATTTT. As protein: CASSEVQGNQPQHF. The chain uses TRBV6-1 and TRBJ1-5; a weak D match, TRBD1 (6 bases). The V end was cut by 1 base, the J end by 7 bases, with 11 bases between. The CDR3 has 14 amino acids. CDR1 is MNHNS, CDR2 SASEGT, per germline.

The V gene is TRBV7-2, the J gene TRBJ2-7; 9 positions match TRBD1. Germline V gene sequence: CDR1 SGHTA, CDR2 FQGNSA. After removal of 4 bases from V and 3 bases from J, the junction contained 4 bases not matched to a gene. This CDR3 spans 14 amino acids. The CDR3 region has the DNA TGTGCCAGCAGCTCCGGGACAGGGTACTACGAGCAGTACTTC. Translated, it gives CASSSGTGYYEQYF.

Only a few counts were recorded for this clone. The chain couples TRBV5-1 to TRBJ2-1, with 7 bases aligning to TRBD1. The CDR3 sequence is 15 residues long. Germline CDR1 is SGHRS and CDR2 is YFSETQ. The J segment lost 7 bases and the V segment lost 4 bases, leaving 11 bases of the junction unmatched. Here the CDR3 DNA reads TGCGCCAGCAGCCGGCTTACAGGGGCGTGGAATGAGCAGTTCTTC. This codes for CASSRLTGAWNEQFF. Full variable domain (missing parts from reference TRBV5-1 and TRBJ2-1): KAGVTQTPRYLIKTRGQQVTLSCSPISGHRSVSWYQQTPGQGLQFLFEYFSETQRNKGNFPGRFSGRQFSNSRSEMNVSTLELGDSALYLCASSRLTGAWNEQFFGPGTRLTVL.